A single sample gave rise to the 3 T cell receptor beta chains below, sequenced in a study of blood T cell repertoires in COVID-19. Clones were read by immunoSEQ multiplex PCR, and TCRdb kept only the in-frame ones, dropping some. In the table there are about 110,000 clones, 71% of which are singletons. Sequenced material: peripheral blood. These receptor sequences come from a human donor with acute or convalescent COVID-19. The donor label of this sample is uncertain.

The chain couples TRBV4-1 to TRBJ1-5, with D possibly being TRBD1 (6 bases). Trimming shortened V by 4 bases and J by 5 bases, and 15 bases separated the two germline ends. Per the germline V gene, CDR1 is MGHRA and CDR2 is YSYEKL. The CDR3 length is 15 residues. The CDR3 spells CASSRGYTGYQPQHF. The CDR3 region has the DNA TGCGCCAGCAGCCGGGGGTATACAGGGTATCAGCCCCAGCATTTT.

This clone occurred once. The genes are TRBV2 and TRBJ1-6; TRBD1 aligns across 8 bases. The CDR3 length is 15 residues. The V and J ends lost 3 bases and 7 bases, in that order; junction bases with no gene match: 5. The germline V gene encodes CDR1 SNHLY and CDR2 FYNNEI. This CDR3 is CASSETGAGNSPLHF. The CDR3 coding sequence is TGTGCCAGCAGTGAGACAGGGGCCGGGAATTCACCCCTCCACTTT.

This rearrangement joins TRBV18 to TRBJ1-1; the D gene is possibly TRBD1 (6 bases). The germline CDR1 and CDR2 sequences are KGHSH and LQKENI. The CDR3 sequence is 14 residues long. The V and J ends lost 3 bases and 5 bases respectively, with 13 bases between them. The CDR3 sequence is CASSPVGRGTEAFF. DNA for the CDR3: TGTGCCAGCTCACCCGTGGGAAGGGGGACTGAAGCTTTCTTT.